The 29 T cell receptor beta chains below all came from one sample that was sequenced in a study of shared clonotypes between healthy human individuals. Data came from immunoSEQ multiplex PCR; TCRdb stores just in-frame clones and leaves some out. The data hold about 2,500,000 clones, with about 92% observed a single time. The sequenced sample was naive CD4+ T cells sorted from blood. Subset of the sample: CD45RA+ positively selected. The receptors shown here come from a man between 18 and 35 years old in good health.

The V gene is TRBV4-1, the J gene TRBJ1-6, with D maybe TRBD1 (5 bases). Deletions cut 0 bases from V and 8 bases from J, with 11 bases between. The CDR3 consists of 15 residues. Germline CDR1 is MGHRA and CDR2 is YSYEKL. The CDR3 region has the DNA TGCGCCAGCAGCCAAGAGGGCGACAGTTATTCACCCCTCCACTTT. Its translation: CASSQEGDSYSPLHF.

The CDR3 DNA reads TGTGCCAGCAGCTCTGGGATCGCGAACACCGGGGAGCTGTTTTTT. It translates to CASSSGIANTGELFF. V is TRBV11-2 and J is TRBJ2-2; D gene ambiguous. The CDR3 runs to 15 residues. V lost 4 bases, J lost 0 bases, and 9 bases lay in between. The V gene's germline CDR1 is SGHAT and CDR2 FQNNGV.

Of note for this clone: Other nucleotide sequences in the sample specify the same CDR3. The DNA for the CDR3 is TGTGCCAGCAGGCGCGGGGGGGGGTACGAGCAGTACTTC. Residues: CASRRGGGYEQYF. The J gene is TRBJ2-7, the V gene TRBV27; 9 bases fit TRBD2. Germline V CDR1 and CDR2: MNHEY, SMNVEV (reference sequence). The CDR3 contains 13 residues. The V segment lost 6 bases and the J segment 4 bases; nucleotides outside the gene matches: 4.

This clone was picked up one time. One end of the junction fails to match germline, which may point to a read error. Here the CDR3 reads CASSRTGVDETQYF. The CDR3 DNA follows: TGTGCTAGCAGCCGGACAGGGGTGGACGAGACCCAGTACTTC. This chain links TRBV7-7 with TRBJ2-5, with 9 bases identical to TRBD1. Per the germline V gene, CDR1 is SSHAT and CDR2 is FNYEAQ (reference sequence). This CDR3 region has 14 residues.

CDR3 coding DNA: TGTGCCAGCAGCCAAGCGTTCGGGAAGGCGAAGGTTGAGCAGTTCTTC. Its protein product is CASSQAFGKAKVEQFF. The chain is built from TRBV14 and TRBJ2-1, with a weak D call TRBD2 (5 bases). Per the germline V gene, CDR1 is SGHDN and CDR2 is FVKESK. V was shortened by 1 base and J by 9 bases, with 19 bases between the two germline ends. The CDR3 is 16 residues long.

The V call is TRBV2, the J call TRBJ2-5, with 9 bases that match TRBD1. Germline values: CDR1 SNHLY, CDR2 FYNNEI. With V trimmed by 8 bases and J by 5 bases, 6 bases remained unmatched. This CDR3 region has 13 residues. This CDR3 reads CASRGTGWETQYF. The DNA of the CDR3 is TGTGCCAGCCGCGGGACAGGGTGGGAGACCCAGTACTTC.

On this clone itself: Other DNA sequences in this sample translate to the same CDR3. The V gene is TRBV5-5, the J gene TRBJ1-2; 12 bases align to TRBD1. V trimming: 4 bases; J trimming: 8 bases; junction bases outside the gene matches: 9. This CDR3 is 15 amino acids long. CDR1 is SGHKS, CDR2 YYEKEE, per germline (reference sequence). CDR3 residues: CASSLPGQGARGYTF. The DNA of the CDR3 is TGTGCCAGCAGCCTACCGGGACAGGGGGCGCGGGGCTACACCTTC.

The CDR3 spells CASSSDTPQRQPQHF. CDR3 coding DNA: TGTGCCAGCAGTTCCGATACCCCACAACGGCAGCCCCAGCATTTT. The gene calls are TRBV28 and TRBJ1-5; D unclear. In germline, CDR1 is MDHEN, CDR2 SYDVKM. V was pared by 4 bases and J by 7 bases, with 17 bases between. The CDR3 is 15 amino acids. The full variable domain, completed using reference TRBV28 and TRBJ1-5, is DVKVTQSSRYLVKRTGEKVFLECVQDMDHENMFWYRQDPGLGLRLIYFSYDVKMKEKGDIPEGYSVSREKKERFSLILESASTNQTSMYLCASSSDTPQRQPQHFGDGTRLSIL.

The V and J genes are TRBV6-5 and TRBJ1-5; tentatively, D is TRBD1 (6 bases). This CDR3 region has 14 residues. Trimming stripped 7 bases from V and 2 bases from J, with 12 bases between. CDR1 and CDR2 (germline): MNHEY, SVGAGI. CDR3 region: CASKPWTGNQPQHF. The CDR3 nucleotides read TGTGCCAGCAAGCCATGGACAGGCAATCAGCCCCAGCATTTT.

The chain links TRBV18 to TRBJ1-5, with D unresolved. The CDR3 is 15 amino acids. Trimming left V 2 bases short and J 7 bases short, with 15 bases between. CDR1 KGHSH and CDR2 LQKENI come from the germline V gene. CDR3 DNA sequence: TGTGCCAGCTCACCAGCAGTCTCGGGAGTCCAGCCCCAGCATTTT. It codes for CASSPAVSGVQPQHF.

The CDR3 region has the DNA TGTGCCAGCAGTGGGGACAGGGGAGGGGAGACCCAGTACTTC. It yields the protein CASSGDRGGETQYF. The chain combines TRBV6-1 with TRBJ2-5; 10 bases map to TRBD1. The CDR3 loop spans 14 amino acids. Germline V gives CDR1 MNHNS, CDR2 SASEGT. J lost 5 bases, V lost 4 bases, and 4 bases had no gene match.

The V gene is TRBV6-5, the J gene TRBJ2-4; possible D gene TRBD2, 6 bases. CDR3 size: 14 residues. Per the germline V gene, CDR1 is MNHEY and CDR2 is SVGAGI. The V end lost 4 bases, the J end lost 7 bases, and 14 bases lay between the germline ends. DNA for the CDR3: TGTGCCAGCAGTTCTGGGTCCGCGGGGAACATTCAGTACTTC. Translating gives CASSSGSAGNIQYF.

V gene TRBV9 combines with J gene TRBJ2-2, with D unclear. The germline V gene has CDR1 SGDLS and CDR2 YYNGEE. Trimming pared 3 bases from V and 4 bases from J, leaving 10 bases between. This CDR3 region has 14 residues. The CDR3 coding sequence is TGTGCCAGCAGCGCTTCTCCGGCCACCGGGGAGCTGTTTTTT. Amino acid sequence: CASSASPATGELFF.

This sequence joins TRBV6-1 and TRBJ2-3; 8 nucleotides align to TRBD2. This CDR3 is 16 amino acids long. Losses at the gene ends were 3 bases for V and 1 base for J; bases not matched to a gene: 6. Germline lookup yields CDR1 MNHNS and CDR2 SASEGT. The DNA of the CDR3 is TGTGCCAGCAGTGAGTACGGGGGGGCGGGCACAGATACGCAGTATTTT. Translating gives CASSEYGGAGTDTQYF.

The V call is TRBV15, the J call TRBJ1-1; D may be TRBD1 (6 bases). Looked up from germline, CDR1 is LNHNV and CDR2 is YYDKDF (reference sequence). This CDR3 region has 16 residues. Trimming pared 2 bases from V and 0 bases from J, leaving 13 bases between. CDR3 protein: CATSRYLTGMNTEAFF. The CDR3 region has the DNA TGTGCCACCAGCAGATATTTGACAGGCATGAACACTGAAGCTTTCTTT.

CDR3 sequence (DNA): TGTGCCAGCAGCTTAGCGCGGGGAATTGGCAATCAGCCCCAGCATTTT. This sequence encodes CASSLARGIGNQPQHF. This chain connects TRBV7-9 to TRBJ1-5; D is undetermined. The CDR3 contains 16 residues. Trimming cost V 0 bases and J 2 bases, with 11 bases left between them. Germline CDR1 and CDR2: SEHNR and FQNEAQ (reference sequence).

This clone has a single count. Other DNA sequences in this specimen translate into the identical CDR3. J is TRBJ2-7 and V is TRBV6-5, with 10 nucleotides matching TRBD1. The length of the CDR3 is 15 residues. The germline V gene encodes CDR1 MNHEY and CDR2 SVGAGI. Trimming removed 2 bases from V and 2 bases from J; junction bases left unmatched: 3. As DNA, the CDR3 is TGTGCCAGCAGTTACGGCGGACAGGGGGCCTACGAGCAGTACTTC. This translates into CASSYGGQGAYEQYF.

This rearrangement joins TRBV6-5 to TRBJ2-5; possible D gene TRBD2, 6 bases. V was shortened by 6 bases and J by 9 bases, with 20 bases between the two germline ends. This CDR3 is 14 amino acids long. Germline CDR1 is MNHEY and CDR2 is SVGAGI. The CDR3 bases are TGTGCCAGCAGCCTGGGCCTCCGCGGAGGGGCCCAGTACTTC. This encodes CASSLGLRGGAQYF.

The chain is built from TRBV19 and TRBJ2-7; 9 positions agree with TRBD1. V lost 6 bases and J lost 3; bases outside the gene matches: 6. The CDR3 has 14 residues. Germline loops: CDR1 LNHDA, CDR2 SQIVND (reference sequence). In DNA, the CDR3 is TGTGCCAGTAGGGGAGGGACAGGGCACTACGAGCAGTACTTC. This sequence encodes CASRGGTGHYEQYF.

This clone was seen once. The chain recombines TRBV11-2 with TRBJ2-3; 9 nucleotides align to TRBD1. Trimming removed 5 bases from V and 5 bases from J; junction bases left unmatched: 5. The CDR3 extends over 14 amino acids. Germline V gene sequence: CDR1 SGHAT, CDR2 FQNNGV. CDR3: CASSRDRAGDTQYF. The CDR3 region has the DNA TGTGCCAGCAGCCGGGACAGGGCCGGAGATACGCAGTATTTT.

The CDR3 protein is CASSPLPGSNQPQHF. As DNA, the CDR3 is TGCGCCAGCAGCCCACTCCCCGGGAGCAATCAGCCCCAGCATTTT. The chain uses TRBV5-1 and TRBJ1-5; no reliable D call. The germline V and J ends were trimmed by 4 bases and 1 base, with 12 bases remaining between them. Looked up from germline, CDR1 is SGHRS and CDR2 is YFSETQ. There are 15 residues in the CDR3. The full variable domain, completed using reference TRBV5-1 and TRBJ1-5, is KAGVTQTPRYLIKTRGQQVTLSCSPISGHRSVSWYQQTPGQGLQFLFEYFSETQRNKGNFPGRFSGRQFSNSRSEMNVSTLELGDSALYLCASSPLPGSNQPQHFGDGTRLSIL.

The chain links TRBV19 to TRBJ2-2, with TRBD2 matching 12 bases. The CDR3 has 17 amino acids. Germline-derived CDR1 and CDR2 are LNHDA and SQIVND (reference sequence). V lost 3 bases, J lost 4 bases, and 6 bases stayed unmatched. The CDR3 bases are TGTGCCAGTAGTATGTGGACTAGCGGGGATTCCACCGGGGAGCTGTTTTTT. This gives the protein CASSMWTSGDSTGELFF.

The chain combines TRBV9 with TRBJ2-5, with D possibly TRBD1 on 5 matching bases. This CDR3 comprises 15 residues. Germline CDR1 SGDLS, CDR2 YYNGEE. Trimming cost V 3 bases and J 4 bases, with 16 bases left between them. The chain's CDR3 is CASSATATSGETQYF. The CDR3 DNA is TGTGCCAGCAGCGCGACAGCTACCTCGGGAGAGACCCAGTACTTC.

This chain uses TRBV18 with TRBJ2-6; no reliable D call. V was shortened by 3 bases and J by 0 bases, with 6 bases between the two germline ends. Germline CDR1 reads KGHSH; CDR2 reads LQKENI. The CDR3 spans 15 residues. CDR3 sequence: CASSPSHSGANVLTF. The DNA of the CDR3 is TGTGCCAGCTCACCTTCTCACTCTGGGGCCAACGTCCTGACTTTC.

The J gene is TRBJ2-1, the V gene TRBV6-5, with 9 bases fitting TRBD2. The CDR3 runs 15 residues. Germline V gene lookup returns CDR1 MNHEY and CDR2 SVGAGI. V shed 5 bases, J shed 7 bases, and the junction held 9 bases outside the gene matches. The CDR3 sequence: CASSRRGGGANEQFF. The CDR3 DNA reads TGTGCCAGCAGTCGACGTGGCGGGGGGGCAAATGAGCAGTTCTTC.

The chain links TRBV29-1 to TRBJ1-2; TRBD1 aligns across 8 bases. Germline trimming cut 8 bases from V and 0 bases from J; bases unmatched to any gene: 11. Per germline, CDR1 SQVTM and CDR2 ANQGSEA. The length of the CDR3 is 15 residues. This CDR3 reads CSPQDRAGANYGYTF. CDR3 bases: TGCAGCCCACAGGACAGGGCTGGAGCTAACTATGGCTACACCTTC. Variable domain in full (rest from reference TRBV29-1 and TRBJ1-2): SAVISQKPSRDICQRGTSLTIQCQVDSQVTMMFWYRQQPGQSLTLIATANQGSEATYESGFVIDKFPISRPNLTFSTLTVSNMSPEDSSIYLCSPQDRAGANYGYTFGSGTRLTVV.

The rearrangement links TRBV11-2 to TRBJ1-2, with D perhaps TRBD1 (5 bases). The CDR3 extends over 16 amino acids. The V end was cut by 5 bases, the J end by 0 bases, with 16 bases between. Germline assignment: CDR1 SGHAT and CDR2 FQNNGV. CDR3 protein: CASSMRQYTTNYGYTF. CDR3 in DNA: TGTGCCAGCAGCATGCGACAGTATACTACTAACTATGGCTACACCTTC.

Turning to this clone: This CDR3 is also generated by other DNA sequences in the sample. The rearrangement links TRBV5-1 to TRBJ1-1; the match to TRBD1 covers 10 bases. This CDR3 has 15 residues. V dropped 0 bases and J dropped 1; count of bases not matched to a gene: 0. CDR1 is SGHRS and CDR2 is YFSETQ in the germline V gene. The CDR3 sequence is CASSLGTGGNTEAFF. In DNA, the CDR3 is TGCGCCAGCAGCTTGGGGACAGGGGGGAACACTGAAGCTTTCTTT.

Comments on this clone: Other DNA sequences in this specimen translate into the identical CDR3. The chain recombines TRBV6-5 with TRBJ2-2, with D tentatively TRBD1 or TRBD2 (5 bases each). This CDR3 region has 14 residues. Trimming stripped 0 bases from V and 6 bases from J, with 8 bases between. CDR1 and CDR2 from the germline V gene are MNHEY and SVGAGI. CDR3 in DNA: TGTGCCAGCAGTTACTCGGGACGGGCCGGGGAGCTGTTTTTT. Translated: CASSYSGRAGELFF.